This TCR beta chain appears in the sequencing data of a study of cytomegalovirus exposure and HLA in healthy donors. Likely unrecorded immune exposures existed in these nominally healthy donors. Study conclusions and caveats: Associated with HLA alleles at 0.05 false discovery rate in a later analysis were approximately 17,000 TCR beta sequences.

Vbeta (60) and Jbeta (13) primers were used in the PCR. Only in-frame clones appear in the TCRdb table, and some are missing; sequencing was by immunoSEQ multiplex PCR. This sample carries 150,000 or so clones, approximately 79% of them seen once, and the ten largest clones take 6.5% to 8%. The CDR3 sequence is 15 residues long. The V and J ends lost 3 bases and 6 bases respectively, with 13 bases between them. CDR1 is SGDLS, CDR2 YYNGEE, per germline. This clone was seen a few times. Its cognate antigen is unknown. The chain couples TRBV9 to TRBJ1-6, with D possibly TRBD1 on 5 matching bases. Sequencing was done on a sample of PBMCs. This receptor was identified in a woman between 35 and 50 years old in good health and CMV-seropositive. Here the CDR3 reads CASSEQGIRNSPLHF. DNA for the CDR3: TGTGCCAGCAGCGAGCAGGGTATTCGTAATTCACCCCTCCACTTT.